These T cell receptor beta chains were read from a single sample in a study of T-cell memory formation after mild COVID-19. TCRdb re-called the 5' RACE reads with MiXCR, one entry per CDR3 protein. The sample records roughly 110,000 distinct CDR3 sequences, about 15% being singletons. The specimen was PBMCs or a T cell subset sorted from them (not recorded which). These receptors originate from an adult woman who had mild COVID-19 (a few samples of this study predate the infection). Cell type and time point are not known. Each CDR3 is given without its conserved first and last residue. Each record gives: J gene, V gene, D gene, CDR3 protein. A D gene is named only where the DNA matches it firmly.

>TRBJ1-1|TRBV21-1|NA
ASSKALGTGGREYTEAF
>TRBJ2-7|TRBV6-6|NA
ASSYGGGSYEQY
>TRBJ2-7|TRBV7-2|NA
ASSMGLGTYEQY
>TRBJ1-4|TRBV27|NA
ASSLSQGPREKLF
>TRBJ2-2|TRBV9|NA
ASSEGGGGTGELF
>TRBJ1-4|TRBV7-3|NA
ASSPGGGDEKLF
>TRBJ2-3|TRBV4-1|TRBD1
ASSQEGGGQGPTDTQY
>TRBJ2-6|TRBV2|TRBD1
ASTYRGSGANVLT
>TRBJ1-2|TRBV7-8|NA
ASSLWWGAVGYT
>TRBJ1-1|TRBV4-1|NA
ASSQGMNTEAF
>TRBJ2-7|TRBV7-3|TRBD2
ASSLPSGSSYEQY
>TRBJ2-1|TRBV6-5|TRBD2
ASSPLIAGSSYNEQF
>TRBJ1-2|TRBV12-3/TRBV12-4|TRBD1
ASKPGQGYYGYT
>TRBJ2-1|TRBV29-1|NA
SVESSLGYNEQF
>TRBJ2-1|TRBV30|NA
AWSGDSSYNEQF
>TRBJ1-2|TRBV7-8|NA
ASSPHPTETNYGYT
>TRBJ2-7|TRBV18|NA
ASSSTDPRPYEQY
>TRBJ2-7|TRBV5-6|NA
ASSLTGIYEQY
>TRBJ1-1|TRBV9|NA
ASSVATGGEAF
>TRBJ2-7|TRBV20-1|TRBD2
SARDQAGGIYEQY
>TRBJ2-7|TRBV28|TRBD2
ASRERGGAYYEQY
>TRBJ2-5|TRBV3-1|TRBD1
ASSQEVTGWKETQY
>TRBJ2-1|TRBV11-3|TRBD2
ASSRGLAIYEQF
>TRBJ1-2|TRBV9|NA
ASSVGGVYGYT
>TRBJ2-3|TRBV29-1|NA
SVETGAEDTQY
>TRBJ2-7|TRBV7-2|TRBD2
ASSLGLAAVYEQY
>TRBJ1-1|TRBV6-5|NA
ASSQLNKNTEAF
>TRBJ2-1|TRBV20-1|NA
SASRGASFDEQF
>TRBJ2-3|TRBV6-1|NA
ASREHWSSAQDTQY
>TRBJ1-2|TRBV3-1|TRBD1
ASSPGQGAPNYGYT
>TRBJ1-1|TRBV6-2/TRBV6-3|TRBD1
ASSYRPDRGLNTEAF
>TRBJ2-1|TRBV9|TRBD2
ASSPTSGIRSEQF
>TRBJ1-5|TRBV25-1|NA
ASSGSTAYSNQPQH
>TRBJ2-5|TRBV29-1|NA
SVEGTALRETQY
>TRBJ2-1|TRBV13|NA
ASRARGSYNEQF
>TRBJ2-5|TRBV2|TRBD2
ASRLMTSAQETQY
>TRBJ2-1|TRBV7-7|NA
ASSLVSGLSYNEQF
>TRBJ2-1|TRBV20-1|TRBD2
SAIRTSGRAYNEQF
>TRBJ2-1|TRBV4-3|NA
ASSQDGGAIGNEQF
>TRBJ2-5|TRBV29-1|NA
SVHTGNQETQY
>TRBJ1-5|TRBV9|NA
ASSVVWEQPQH
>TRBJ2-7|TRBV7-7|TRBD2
ASSPRWGGEQY
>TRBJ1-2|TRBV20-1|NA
SAKAEILNYGYT
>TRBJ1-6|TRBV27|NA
ASSLTQQGSNSPLH
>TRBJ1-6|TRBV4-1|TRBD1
ASSQGQGLGNSPLH
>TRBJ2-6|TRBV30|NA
AWDTGANVLT
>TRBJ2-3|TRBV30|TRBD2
AWTGGGRIDTQY
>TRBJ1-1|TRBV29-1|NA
SAEGGEAEAF
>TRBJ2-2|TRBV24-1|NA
ATSRTLNTGELF
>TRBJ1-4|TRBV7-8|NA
ASSFGEKQF
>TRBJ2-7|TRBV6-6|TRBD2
ASRPGGTSYEQY
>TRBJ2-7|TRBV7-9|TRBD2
ASSLAHTSGRAHEQY
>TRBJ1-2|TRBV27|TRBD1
ASSLGQGAPGGYT
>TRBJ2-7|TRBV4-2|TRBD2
ASSQDQGGRLAGVGYEQY
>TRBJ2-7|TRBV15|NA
ATSMTEGAYEQY
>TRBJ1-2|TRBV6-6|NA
ASNTGPYGYT